This TCR beta chain was identified in a study of cytotoxic CD8 clonotypes in ibrutinib-treated CLL. The study, taken as a whole, reports: Progressing patients had sampling times that differed from those of sustained-remission patients.

Libraries of TCR beta were made from 1.5 to 2.5 micrograms of genomic DNA that came from cryopreserved PBMCs. With V trimmed by 7 bases and J by 6 bases, 7 bases remained unmatched. The germline gives CDR1 SGHTA, CDR2 FQGNSA. The CDR3 contains 14 residues. This clone was seen once. Its antigen is undetermined. Assay used: immunoSEQ multiplex PCR; TCRdb lists only in-frame clones, some missing. Among more than 85,000 clones listed, roughly three quarters were seen once. The chain employs TRBV7-2 and TRBJ2-2; 8 bases agree with TRBD2. The material was PBMCs, obtained after 24 months of ibrutinib treatment. The sequence was obtained from a human donor with chronic lymphocytic leukemia. CDR3 nucleotides: TGTGCCAGCACCCAAGCGGGAGCGGCCGGGGAGCTGTTTTTT. This codes for CASTQAGAAGELFF.